Below, 28 T cell receptor beta chains from the same sample are listed, as sequenced in a study of beta chain features in type 1 diabetes. Of the isolated RNA, all was reverse transcribed, and so the sequenced material was expressed TCRB transcripts. Sequencing used immunoSEQ multiplex PCR; TCRdb keeps in-frame clones, though not all of them. The sample carries around 250,000 clones, approximately 14% recorded once. Sequencing was carried out using naive CD4+ T cells from blood. Source of these receptors: a middle-aged woman in good health.

The CDR3 DNA sequence: TGCGCCAGCAGCCGGTGGGCCCGGCAGACCGATTCTGGAAACACCATATATTTT. Its translation: CASSRWARQTDSGNTIYF. The rearrangement joins TRBV5-1 to TRBJ1-3; no firm D call. The CDR3 sequence is 18 residues long. V was cut by 4 bases and J by 1 base, with 21 bases left in between. Germline loops: CDR1 SGHRS, CDR2 YFSETQ.

This sequence joins TRBV20-1 and TRBJ1-1; a possible D gene is TRBD1 (6 bases). Germline V gene lookup returns CDR1 DFQATT and CDR2 SNEGSKA (reference sequence). The CDR3 runs to 10 residues. V was trimmed by 3 bases and J by 7 bases, leaving 6 bases between them. The CDR3 sequence is CSARDSEAFF. The CDR3 DNA follows: TGCAGTGCTAGGGACAGTGAAGCTTTCTTT.

The J gene is TRBJ2-1, the V gene TRBV2; 9 bases are shared with TRBD2. Per the germline V gene, CDR1 is SNHLY and CDR2 is FYNNEI. This CDR3 is 16 amino acids long. The trim removed 3 bases at V and 4 bases at J, leaving 7 bases unmatched. CDR3 sequence: CASSELAGNQYNEQFF. The DNA of the CDR3 is TGTGCCAGCAGTGAGCTAGCGGGGAATCAATACAATGAGCAGTTCTTC.

J is TRBJ1-2 and V is TRBV5-1, with TRBD1 matching over 7 bases. The junction had 3 bases not matched to a gene; V was cut back by 2 bases and J by 5 bases. The germline gives CDR1 SGHRS, CDR2 YFSETQ. The CDR3 spans 13 residues. This CDR3 is CASSFRGAYGYTF. The CDR3 nucleotides are TGCGCCAGCAGCTTCAGGGGGGCGTATGGCTACACCTTC.

The chain links TRBV5-1 to TRBJ2-6; 8 positions match TRBD1. Germline V gives CDR1 SGHRS, CDR2 YFSETQ. Trimming removed 4 bases from V and 8 bases from J; junction bases left unmatched: 5. The CDR3 totals 14 residues. The DNA of the CDR3 is TGCGCCAGCAGCCGGTGGACAGGGACCAACGTCCTGACTTTC. It codes for CASSRWTGTNVLTF. The complete variable domain, with remaining parts taken from reference TRBV5-1 and TRBJ2-6, reads KAGVTQTPRYLIKTRGQQVTLSCSPISGHRSVSWYQQTPGQGLQFLFEYFSETQRNKGNFPGRFSGRQFSNSRSEMNVSTLELGDSALYLCASSRWTGTNVLTFGAGSRLTVL.

This chain links TRBV12-5 with TRBJ2-5; weak D call: TRBD2 (6 bases). The CDR3 covers 12 residues. CDR1 LGHNT and CDR2 FRNRAP come from the germline V gene. Trimming left V 8 bases short and J 4 bases short, with 11 bases between. CDR3 sequence (DNA): TGTGCTAGTCGCGGGGTGGCAGAGACCCAGTACTTC. Residues: CASRGVAETQYF.

This clone occurred a few times. The rearrangement joins TRBV6-6 to TRBJ2-3; 11 bases fit TRBD2. V lost 4 bases, J lost 2 bases, and 5 bases stayed unmatched. Germline loops: CDR1 MNHNY, CDR2 SVGAGI (reference sequence). The CDR3 loop spans 16 amino acids. CDR3: CASSFSSGGTTDTQYF. CDR3 sequence (DNA): TGTGCCAGCAGTTTCTCTAGCGGGGGGACCACAGATACGCAGTATTTT.

The chain recombines TRBV4-1 with TRBJ1-1, with D possibly TRBD1 on 5 matching bases. The CDR3 runs 14 residues. V lost 2 bases and J lost 3, with 10 bases in between. The V gene's germline CDR1 is MGHRA and CDR2 YSYEKL. Written as DNA, the CDR3 is TGCGCCAGCAGCCAATGGGGCACTTACACTGAAGCTTTCTTT. It is translated as CASSQWGTYTEAFF.

This clone was observed a handful of times. The chain employs TRBV4-1 and TRBJ2-5; the match to TRBD2 covers 12 bases. The CDR3 is 17 residues long. V shed 4 bases and J 4 bases; nucleotides not matched to a gene: 10. Looked up from germline, CDR1 is MGHRA and CDR2 is YSYEKL. The DNA for the CDR3 is TGCGCCAGCAGCCGAGACCCGACTAGCGGGGGAGGAGAGACCCAGTACTTC. This translates into CASSRDPTSGGGETQYF.

There are a few counts of this clone. This chain links TRBV6-1 with TRBJ2-3; D gene unclear. The germline V and J ends were trimmed by 4 bases and 1 base, with 9 bases remaining between them. The CDR3 has 14 residues. CDR1 and CDR2 (germline): MNHNS, SASEGT. The CDR3 coding sequence is TGTGCCAGCAGTGCTGACATCCGCACAGATACGCAGTATTTT. Its translation: CASSADIRTDTQYF.

The J gene is TRBJ2-3, the V gene TRBV5-1; 11 bases are shared with TRBD2. V lost 4 bases and J lost 5; bases outside the gene matches: 9. This CDR3 contains 16 residues. Germline V gives CDR1 SGHRS, CDR2 YFSETQ. The CDR3 coding sequence is TGCGCCAGCAGCAGGATACTAGCGGGGGTGGGAGATACGCAGTATTTT. It is translated as CASSRILAGVGDTQYF.

Only a few counts were recorded for this clone. This chain links TRBV14 with TRBJ2-7; D call uncertain. The CDR3 loop spans 11 amino acids. Germline-derived CDR1 and CDR2 are SGHDN and FVKESK. The V end was cut by 2 bases, the J end by 5 bases, with 4 bases between. DNA for the CDR3: TGTGCCAGCAGCCAAAGCCACGAGCAGTACTTC. This translates into CASSQSHEQYF.

V is TRBV5-4 and J is TRBJ2-6, with a tentative D call TRBD1 (5 bases). The germline CDR1 and CDR2 sequences are SGHNT and YYREEE (reference sequence). This CDR3 spans 16 amino acids. Between the trimmed V and J ends, which lost 7 bases and 1 base, there was a span of 15 bases. CDR3 DNA: TGTGCCAGCGGGCGACAGTTATCTTCTGGGGCCAACGTCCTGACTTTC. Its translation: CASGRQLSSGANVLTF.

On this clone itself: The sample carries other DNA sequences with the same CDR3. The V gene is TRBV7-9, the J gene TRBJ2-3; D remains unclear. The CDR3 is 11 residues long. Germline CDR1 reads SEHNR; CDR2 reads FQNEAQ (reference sequence). Between the trimmed V and J ends, which lost 4 bases and 5 bases, there was a span of 4 bases. The CDR3: CASSSLDTQYF. The CDR3 region has the DNA TGTGCCAGCAGCTCGTTAGATACGCAGTATTTT.

This clone appeared a few times. The genes are TRBV18 and TRBJ1-2, with D possibly TRBD1 on 5 matching bases. Germline assignment: CDR1 KGHSH and CDR2 LQKENI. The V and J ends lost 5 bases and 8 bases respectively, with 18 bases between them. The CDR3 is 14 residues long. CDR3 in DNA: TGTGCCAGCTCATCACTGGGGCAGGGCTCGGGCTACACCTTC. Translating gives CASSSLGQGSGYTF.

This clone was detected only a few times. V is TRBV5-8 and J is TRBJ2-2; 9 bases map to TRBD1. With V trimmed by 0 bases and J by 6 bases, 3 bases remained unmatched. Germline assignment: CDR1 SGHTS and CDR2 YDEGEE. This CDR3 comprises 15 residues. The CDR3 region has the DNA TGTGCCAGCAGCTTGGGGGACAGGGATCCCGGGGAGCTGTTTTTT. Encoded protein: CASSLGDRDPGELFF.

This clone was seen a handful of times. The V call is TRBV7-2, the J call TRBJ1-2, with no clear D. The CDR3 is made up of 16 amino acids. The V end lost 7 bases, the J end lost 1 base, and 19 bases lay between the germline ends. Germline V gene data show CDR1 as SGHTA and CDR2 as FQGNSA. CDR3 nucleotides: TGTGCCAGCACCCCGGGAGCCGGAATACTTAACTATGGCTACACCTTC. Translation: CASTPGAGILNYGYTF.

This clone has only a few counts. V is TRBV5-6 and J is TRBJ1-1; unclear D gene. The CDR3 is made up of 13 amino acids. Per germline, CDR1 SGHDT and CDR2 YYEEEE. V was clipped by 1 base and J by 11 bases, with 15 bases between them. This CDR3 is CASSLSRSEAAFF. The CDR3 DNA is TGTGCCAGCAGCTTGAGCCGAAGCGAGGCGGCTTTCTTT.

This clone turned up a few times. The CDR3 DNA reads as TGTGCCAGCAGGTTGGGACAGGGAAACTACGAGCAGTACTTC. It codes for CASRLGQGNYEQYF. The chain joins TRBV2 to TRBJ2-7, with TRBD1 identical over 9 bases. J was trimmed by 3 bases and V by 6 bases; bases with no gene match: 6. The CDR3 loop spans 14 amino acids. The germline V gene has CDR1 SNHLY and CDR2 FYNNEI. Full variable domain (remainder filled in from reference TRBV2 and TRBJ2-7): EPEVTQTPSHQVTQMGQEVILRCVPISNHLYFYWYRQILGQKVEFLVSFYNNEISEKSEIFDDQFSVERPDGSNFTLKIRSTKLEDSAMYFCASRLGQGNYEQYFGPGTRLTVT.

The chain is built from TRBV10-1 and TRBJ1-2; no firm D call. The V gene lost 0 bases and the J gene lost 5 bases, with 7 bases spanning the gap. CDR1 is WNHNN and CDR2 is SYGVQD in the germline V gene (reference sequence). The CDR3 extends over 13 amino acids. In DNA, the CDR3 is TGCGCCAGCAGTGAGTCTGGCAGATATGGCTACACCTTC. This codes for CASSESGRYGYTF.

V and J are TRBV11-2 and TRBJ2-5; D call uncertain. CDR1 SGHAT and CDR2 FQNNGV come from the germline V gene. There are 12 residues in the CDR3. The germline V and J ends were trimmed by 5 bases and 0 bases, with 4 bases remaining between them. CDR3 nucleotides: TGTGCCAGCAGCCCTTACCAAGAGACCCAGTACTTC. Translation: CASSPYQETQYF.

The rearrangement joins TRBV9 to TRBJ1-2, with TRBD1 matching 9 bases. Trimming cost V 0 bases and J 4 bases; bases outside gene matches: 1. Looked up from germline, CDR1 is SGDLS and CDR2 is YYNGEE. The CDR3 is 14 residues long. CDR3 in amino acids: CASSVADRGYGYTF. DNA of the CDR3: TGTGCCAGCAGCGTAGCGGACAGGGGCTATGGCTACACCTTC.

In this sample, this clone turned up a few times. The J gene is TRBJ1-1, the V gene TRBV5-1; the D is unclear. Germline V lookup: CDR1 SGHRS, CDR2 YFSETQ. CDR3 length: 13 residues. V shed 0 bases and J shed 6 bases, with 9 bases lying between them. The CDR3 DNA sequence: TGCGCCAGCAGCTTGGCCGGGTTCTCTGAAGCTTTCTTT. This gives the protein CASSLAGFSEAFF. The variable domain in full, completed from reference TRBV5-1 and TRBJ1-1, reads KAGVTQTPRYLIKTRGQQVTLSCSPISGHRSVSWYQQTPGQGLQFLFEYFSETQRNKGNFPGRFSGRQFSNSRSEMNVSTLELGDSALYLCASSLAGFSEAFFGQGTRLTVV.

This chain joins TRBV18 and TRBJ2-5, with a weak D call TRBD2 (6 bases). V was clipped by 2 bases and J by 2 bases, with 9 bases between them. CDR1 KGHSH and CDR2 LQKENI come from the germline V gene. This CDR3 has 14 residues. The CDR3 protein is CASSPLGTQETQYF. The CDR3 DNA reads TGTGCCAGCTCACCATTAGGGACTCAAGAGACCCAGTACTTC.

CDR3 nucleotides: TGTGCCAGCAGGACAGGGTGGGCAGATACGCAGTATTTT. Its protein product is CASRTGWADTQYF. The chain carries TRBV6-1 and TRBJ2-3; 7 bases agree with TRBD1. The CDR3 sequence is 13 residues long. Germline V gene data show CDR1 as MNHNS and CDR2 as SASEGT. Trimming cost V 6 bases and J 4 bases; bases outside gene matches: 4.

This CDR3 is CASSGQNYGYTF. As DNA, the CDR3 is TGTGCCAGCAGTGGACAGAACTATGGCTACACCTTC. The chain is built from TRBV6-4 and TRBJ1-2; D may be TRBD1 (5 bases). The CDR3 is 12 amino acids. Trimming removed 4 bases from V and 2 bases from J, with 5 bases in between. Germline V gene sequence: CDR1 MRHNA, CDR2 SNTAGT.

This clone was observed a few times. The rearrangement uses TRBV5-1 and TRBJ1-1, with a weak D call TRBD1 (5 bases). Per the germline V gene, CDR1 is SGHRS and CDR2 is YFSETQ. The CDR3 consists of 11 residues. The V end was cut by 7 bases, the J end by 11 bases, with 15 bases between. Here the CDR3 DNA reads TGCGCCAGCTTGGGGGGTGTGGGCGCTTTCTTT. This gives the protein CASLGGVGAFF.

The V gene is TRBV7-2, the J gene TRBJ2-2; tentatively, D is TRBD1 (5 bases). CDR3 length: 13 amino acids. The germline CDR1 and CDR2 sequences are SGHTA and FQGNSA. V lost 5 bases and J lost 7, with 11 bases in between. The chain's CDR3 is CASSRFRDGELFF. The CDR3 DNA is TGTGCCAGCAGCCGTTTCAGGGACGGGGAGCTGTTTTTT.